Shown below are 25 T cell receptor beta chains from a single sample sequenced in a study of cytomegalovirus exposure and HLA in healthy donors. The PCR ran on 60 Vbeta and 13 Jbeta primers. Some clones are missing from TCRdb's copy, which holds only in-frame ones; the method was immunoSEQ multiplex PCR. The table lists approximately 160,000 clones, approximately 84% of them singletons. The sequencing input was PBMCs. The receptors here all came from a woman aged 45 to 65 in good health and CMV-seropositive.

There are a few counts of this clone. The chain links TRBV11-2 to TRBJ2-6, with D tentatively TRBD2 (6 bases). This CDR3 has 16 residues. The ends were cut back, 5 bases at V and 1 base at J, with 12 bases in the middle. CDR1 and CDR2 from the germline V gene are SGHAT and FQNNGV. This CDR3 reads CASSDIRGSGANVLTF. The CDR3 nucleotides are TGTGCCAGCAGCGACATCCGGGGGTCTGGGGCCAACGTCCTGACTTTC.

The V and J genes are TRBV15 and TRBJ2-1; TRBD1 agrees at 12 bases. Per germline, CDR1 LNHNV and CDR2 YYDKDF (reference sequence). Unmatched junction bases numbered 7, after V lost 4 bases and J lost 3 bases. The CDR3 covers 17 residues. The CDR3 is CATSIGTGGPFYNEQFF. CDR3 coding DNA: TGTGCCACCAGCATAGGGACAGGGGGCCCTTTCTACAATGAGCAGTTCTTC.

This clone was seen only a few times. J is TRBJ2-5 and V is TRBV28; 9 nucleotides agree with TRBD2. This CDR3 has 18 amino acids. The germline V gene has CDR1 MDHEN and CDR2 SYDVKM. The J segment lost 2 bases and the V segment lost 1 base, leaving 11 bases of the junction unmatched. The CDR3 DNA reads TGTGCCAGCAGTTTATCTGCGGCTAGCGGGGCCCTACAAGAGACCCAGTACTTC. Its translation is CASSLSAASGALQETQYF.

Only a few counts were recorded for this clone. V and J are TRBV2 and TRBJ1-2; possible D gene TRBD1, 6 bases. The germline V gene has CDR1 SNHLY and CDR2 FYNNEI. The CDR3 consists of 13 residues. Trimming left V 5 bases short and J 7 bases short, with 14 bases between. DNA of the CDR3: TGTGCCAGCAGTCCCAACAGGGCTCTTGGCTACACCTTC. Translated, it gives CASSPNRALGYTF.

In this sample, this clone turned up a few times. The chain is built from TRBV2 and TRBJ1-2; D not certain. CDR1 and CDR2 from the germline V gene are SNHLY and FYNNEI. The CDR3 covers 12 residues. V was pared by 8 bases and J by 2 bases, with 9 bases between. The CDR3 DNA reads as TGTGCCAGCGCCCACCGGAACTATGGCTACACCTTC. Its translation: CASAHRNYGYTF. Based on the CDR3 plus reference TRBV2 and TRBJ1-2, the full variable domain is EPEVTQTPSHQVTQMGQEVILRCVPISNHLYFYWYRQILGQKVEFLVSFYNNEISEKSEIFDDQFSVERPDGSNFTLKIRSTKLEDSAMYFCASAHRNYGYTFGSGTRLTVV.

The J gene is TRBJ2-7, the V gene TRBV7-2; a possible D gene is TRBD1 (5 bases). From germline, CDR1 is SGHTA and CDR2 FQGNSA. The CDR3 contains 16 residues. V dropped 2 bases and J dropped 0 bases, with 14 bases sitting between them. The DNA for the CDR3 is TGTGCCAGCAGCTTAATACAGGCTCCCGGCTCCTACGAGCAGTACTTC. This gives the protein CASSLIQAPGSYEQYF.

A single count supports this clone. The chain employs TRBV19 and TRBJ2-7, with unresolved D. CDR1 LNHDA and CDR2 SQIVND come from the germline V gene (reference sequence). The CDR3 runs 15 residues. With 1 base removed from V and 3 bases from J, the gap between germline ends came to 13 bases. The CDR3 DNA reads TGTGCCAGTAGTATAGCCGAGCAGGTTTTCTACGAGCAGTACTTC. This translates into CASSIAEQVFYEQYF. Full variable domain (rest looked up from reference TRBV19 and TRBJ2-7): DGGITQSPKYLFRKEGQNVTLSCEQNLNHDAMYWYRQDPGQGLRLIYYSQIVNDFQKGDIAEGYSVSREKKESFPLTVTSAQKNPTAFYLCASSIAEQVFYEQYFGPGTRLTVT.

V usage is TRBV27 and J usage is TRBJ2-7; tentatively, D is TRBD2 (5 bases). The CDR3 is 13 residues long. The V and J ends lost 9 bases and 2 bases respectively, with 14 bases between them. Germline V gene sequence: CDR1 MNHEY, CDR2 SMNVEV (reference sequence). CDR3 sequence reads: CASRTEQTYEQYF. In DNA, the CDR3 is TGTGCCAGTCGGACTGAACAAACCTACGAGCAGTACTTC.

The chain has TRBV19 and TRBJ2-1; D is unresolved. V lost 3 bases, J lost 4 bases, and 13 bases lay in between. The germline CDR1 and CDR2 sequences are LNHDA and SQIVND (reference sequence). The CDR3 runs to 15 residues. CDR3 sequence (DNA): TGTGCCAGTAGTATGCTCGAGTTCGGGTACAATGAGCAGTTCTTC. Protein sequence: CASSMLEFGYNEQFF.

This clone showed up just once. The chain couples TRBV2 to TRBJ2-3, with D possibly TRBD2 on 6 matching bases. This CDR3 region has 14 residues. Germline CDR1 SNHLY, CDR2 FYNNEI. Trimming took off 6 bases at V and 2 bases at J, with 12 bases between the two ends. The CDR3 coding sequence is TGTGCCAGCAGGGGAGGACGAGACACAGATACGCAGTATTTT. Protein sequence: CASRGGRDTDTQYF. Looking up the rest from reference TRBV2 and TRBJ2-3 gives the full variable domain: EPEVTQTPSHQVTQMGQEVILRCVPISNHLYFYWYRQILGQKVEFLVSFYNNEISEKSEIFDDQFSVERPDGSNFTLKIRSTKLEDSAMYFCASRGGRDTDTQYFGPGTRLTVL.

The chain uses TRBV15 and TRBJ2-3; 7 positions agree with TRBD2. Germline CDR1 is LNHNV and CDR2 is YYDKDF (reference sequence). The CDR3 sequence is 15 residues long. V trimming: 5 bases; J trimming: 2 bases; junction bases outside the gene matches: 7. CDR3 sequence reads: CATSLWSGNTDTQYF. CDR3 nucleotides: TGTGCCACCAGCCTGTGGAGCGGGAACACAGATACGCAGTATTTT. The entire variable domain, with the rest obtained from reference TRBV15 and TRBJ2-3, is as follows: DAMVIQNPRYQVTQFGKPVTLSCSQTLNHNVMYWYQQKSSQAPKLLFHYYDKDFNNEADTPDNFQSRRPNTSFCFLDIRSPGLGDTAMYLCATSLWSGNTDTQYFGPGTRLTVL.

The chain carries TRBV9 and TRBJ1-6; possible D gene TRBD1, 5 bases. The germline V gene encodes CDR1 SGDLS and CDR2 YYNGEE. V lost 3 bases and J lost 3, with 7 bases in between. The CDR3 runs to 14 residues. The CDR3, as DNA: TGTGCCAGCAGCGGACAGAACTATAATTCACCCCTCCACTTT. Translated: CASSGQNYNSPLHF.

This chain joins TRBV5-6 and TRBJ2-7; 11 nucleotides agree with TRBD1. From germline, CDR1 is SGHDT and CDR2 YYEEEE. This CDR3 has 17 residues. V was pared by 4 bases and J by 4 bases, with 13 bases of the junction left unmatched. CDR3 coding DNA: TGTGCCAGCAGCATCGGGACAGGGGGACTAGTGCCGTACGAGCAGTACTTC. It specifies CASSIGTGGLVPYEQYF.

The J gene is TRBJ1-2, the V gene TRBV30, with a weak D call TRBD1 (5 bases). Germline lookup yields CDR1 GTSNPN and CDR2 SVGIG (reference sequence). The germline V and J ends were trimmed by 3 bases and 8 bases, with 16 bases remaining between them. The CDR3 loop spans 13 amino acids. The CDR3 region has the DNA TGTGCCTGGAGCCCCCCGGGACTGAGGGGCTACACCTTC. This codes for CAWSPPGLRGYTF.

V usage is TRBV6-6 and J usage is TRBJ1-1; D unresolved. The CDR3 covers 13 residues. CDR1 and CDR2 (germline): MNHNY, SVGAGI (reference sequence). V dropped 7 bases and J dropped 4 bases, with 13 bases sitting between them. The CDR3 loop reads CASMGSGVTEAFF. CDR3 DNA: TGTGCCAGCATGGGTTCCGGGGTCACTGAAGCTTTCTTT.

The genes are TRBV7-3 and TRBJ2-3; 8 positions match TRBD2. This CDR3 has 16 residues. Per germline, CDR1 SGHTA and CDR2 FQGTGA. J gave up 5 bases and V 5 bases, and 12 bases lay outside the gene matches. CDR3 amino acids: CASSQIPGGPVDTQYF. DNA for the CDR3: TGTGCCAGCAGCCAGATCCCGGGGGGGCCGGTAGATACGCAGTATTTT.

The chain combines TRBV6-5 with TRBJ1-2; 8 bases align to TRBD1. The ends lost 8 bases at V and 7 bases at J; junction bases unmatched: 15. The CDR3 sequence is 15 residues long. CDR1 and CDR2 from the germline V gene are MNHEY and SVGAGI. The CDR3 here is CASGPRSGQGLGYTF. CDR3 DNA: TGTGCCAGCGGTCCGCGCAGCGGACAGGGTCTTGGCTACACCTTC.

The gene calls are TRBV7-2 and TRBJ2-5; 8 positions agree with TRBD2. The trim removed 9 bases at V and 5 bases at J, leaving 26 bases unmatched. There are 19 residues in the CDR3. The germline V gene encodes CDR1 SGHTA and CDR2 FQGNSA. The CDR3 sequence is CASSSHLTSARAAGETQYF. In DNA form, the CDR3 reads TGTGCCAGTAGCAGCCACCTGACTAGCGCGAGGGCCGCAGGGGAGACCCAGTACTTC.

The chain has TRBV19 and TRBJ1-6; the match to TRBD1 covers 7 bases. This CDR3 comprises 17 residues. CDR1 is LNHDA, CDR2 SQIVND, per germline (reference sequence). V shed 3 bases and J 10 bases; nucleotides not matched to a gene: 15. The CDR3: CASSMGPYRGSQSPLHF. CDR3 sequence (DNA): TGTGCCAGTAGTATGGGTCCCTACAGGGGAAGCCAGTCACCCCTCCACTTT.

CDR3 bases: TGCGCCAGCAGCTTTAGCGGGGGTTGGACAGATACGCAGTATTTT. Its translation: CASSFSGGWTDTQYF. The chain carries TRBV5-1 and TRBJ2-3, with 9 bases lining up with TRBD2. Germline V gene lookup returns CDR1 SGHRS and CDR2 YFSETQ. This CDR3 comprises 15 residues. The ends lost 2 bases at V and 3 bases at J; junction bases unmatched: 4.

This chain connects TRBV7-2 to TRBJ2-5; TRBD2 matches at 8 bases. The V and J ends lost 1 base and 2 bases, in that order; junction bases with no gene match: 6. CDR3 length: 16 residues. CDR1 and CDR2 from the germline V gene are SGHTA and FQGNSA. CDR3 DNA: TGTGCCAGCAGCTTAGGGCCCAGCGGGGGACAAGAGACCCAGTACTTC. Translated, it gives CASSLGPSGGQETQYF.

The V and J genes are TRBV7-6 and TRBJ2-2; D unclear. Germline-derived CDR1 and CDR2 are SGHVS and FNYEAQ. Trimming cost V 5 bases and J 2 bases, with 12 bases left between them. The CDR3 has 15 amino acids. The CDR3 DNA reads TGTGCCAGCAGCCAAACCTCGGTCAACACCGGGGAGCTGTTTTTT. This gives the protein CASSQTSVNTGELFF.

This clone was seen a single time. The gene calls are TRBV15 and TRBJ2-2; D is unclear. This CDR3 has 14 amino acids. Trimming left V 0 bases short and J 5 bases short, with 7 bases between. Germline values: CDR1 LNHNV, CDR2 YYDKDF (reference sequence). The CDR3 protein is CATSRDRVTGELFF. In DNA, the CDR3 is TGTGCCACCAGCAGAGATCGGGTAACCGGGGAGCTGTTTTTT.

This clone was found once. This sequence joins TRBV5-1 and TRBJ2-1; TRBD2 aligns across 7 bases. Germline V CDR1 and CDR2: SGHRS, YFSETQ. The ends lost 0 bases at V and 6 bases at J; junction bases unmatched: 12. The length of the CDR3 is 17 residues. The CDR3: CASSLDGAGVGRNEQFF. CDR3 nucleotide sequence: TGCGCCAGCAGCTTGGATGGGGCGGGAGTCGGGCGCAATGAGCAGTTCTTC. The full variable domain, completed using reference TRBV5-1 and TRBJ2-1, is KAGVTQTPRYLIKTRGQQVTLSCSPISGHRSVSWYQQTPGQGLQFLFEYFSETQRNKGNFPGRFSGRQFSNSRSEMNVSTLELGDSALYLCASSLDGAGVGRNEQFFGPGTRLTVL.

The chain employs TRBV7-8 and TRBJ1-2; 11 nucleotides line up with TRBD1. The V segment lost 3 bases and the J segment 8 bases; nucleotides outside the gene matches: 5. The length of the CDR3 is 14 residues. In germline, CDR1 is SGHVS, CDR2 FQNEAQ. CDR3 amino acids: CASSFGQGAAGYTF. DNA for the CDR3: TGTGCCAGCAGCTTTGGACAGGGGGCTGCAGGCTACACCTTC.